These 27 T cell receptor beta chains came from one sample sequenced in a study of cytomegalovirus exposure and HLA in healthy donors. Produced via immunoSEQ multiplex PCR; TCRdb's table is partial and in-frame only. The sample records about 240,000 clones, around 87% being singletons. Sequencing used PBMCs. These receptors all come from a man between 18 and 35 years old in good health and CMV-seronegative.

The chain couples TRBV18 to TRBJ1-6; D not resolved. From germline, CDR1 is KGHSH and CDR2 LQKENI. Deletions cut 3 bases from V and 9 bases from J, with 6 bases between. There are 12 residues in the CDR3. The CDR3, as DNA: TGTGCCAGCTCACCGGGCATTTCACCCCTCCACTTT. This sequence encodes CASSPGISPLHF.

The gene calls are TRBV28 and TRBJ1-5, with 7 positions matching TRBD1. V was clipped by 4 bases and J by 7 bases; unmatched bases: 4. The CDR3 contains 13 residues. Germline CDR1 MDHEN, CDR2 SYDVKM. In DNA form, the CDR3 reads TGTGCCAGCAGTTCCCCACAGGGGCAGCCCCAGCATTTT. It is translated as CASSSPQGQPQHF.

This clone was found a few times. The chain has TRBV30 and TRBJ2-7; 9 positions agree with TRBD2. The trim removed 1 base at V and 3 bases at J, leaving 7 bases unmatched. CDR1 and CDR2 from the germline V gene are GTSNPN and SVGIG (reference sequence). This CDR3 has 15 residues. DNA for the CDR3: TGTGCCTGGAGTGGTGCGGGAGGGCTGATCTACGAGCAGTACTTC. Translating gives CAWSGAGGLIYEQYF. Filled out from reference TRBV30 and TRBJ2-7, the complete variable domain reads SQTIHQWPATLVQPVGSPLSLECTVEGTSNPNLYWYRQAAGRGLQLLFYSVGIGQISSEVPQNLSASRPQDRQFILSSKKLLLSDSGFYLCAWSGAGGLIYEQYFGPGTRLTVT.

V gene TRBV27 combines with J gene TRBJ2-5; 7 bases line up with TRBD2. The ends lost 6 bases at V and 1 base at J; junction bases unmatched: 11. The CDR3 sequence is 16 residues long. From germline, CDR1 is MNHEY and CDR2 SMNVEV (reference sequence). CDR3 sequence (DNA): TGTGCCAGCAGCCTTGAAGCGGGGCCCCTCCAAGAGACCCAGTACTTC. This gives the protein CASSLEAGPLQETQYF.

The chain recombines TRBV5-1 with TRBJ2-7; D is possibly TRBD1 (5 bases). Trimming cost V 4 bases and J 4 bases, with 15 bases left between them. CDR3 length equals 14 residues. Germline loops: CDR1 SGHRS, CDR2 YFSETQ. The CDR3 DNA reads as TGCGCCAGCAGCACCTCACAGGTCCCTTACGAGCAGTACTTC. Protein sequence: CASSTSQVPYEQYF.

The genes are TRBV5-4 and TRBJ2-7; 11 positions match TRBD2. CDR3 length equals 15 residues. V lost 2 bases and J lost 2; bases outside the gene matches: 3. The germline V gene has CDR1 SGHNT and CDR2 YYREEE (reference sequence). The CDR3 DNA reads as TGTGCCAGCAGCTTCGGGACTAGCGGCCCCTACGAGCAGTACTTC. Amino acids: CASSFGTSGPYEQYF.

As DNA, the CDR3 is TGTGCCAGCAGCTTGGGAAGGGGGCAATATGGCTACACCTTC. Amino acids: CASSLGRGQYGYTF. The chain joins TRBV5-6 to TRBJ1-2; 7 bases fit TRBD1. Germline CDR1 is SGHDT and CDR2 is YYEEEE. The CDR3 totals 14 residues. Losses at the gene ends were 0 bases for V and 5 bases for J; bases not matched to a gene: 4. Full variable domain (rest looked up from reference TRBV5-6 and TRBJ1-2): DAGVTQSPTHLIKTRGQQVTLRCSPKSGHDTVSWYQQALGQGPQFIFQYYEEEERQRGNFPDRFSGHQFPNYSSELNVNALLLGDSALYLCASSLGRGQYGYTFGSGTRLTVV.

This chain links TRBV28 with TRBJ1-5; tentative D call: TRBD1 (5 bases). The CDR3 sequence is 13 residues long. Trimming took 4 bases from V and 9 from J, leaving 13 bases between them. Germline CDR1 MDHEN, CDR2 SYDVKM. The CDR3 is CASSSGPLGPQHF. The CDR3 nucleotides are TGTGCCAGCAGTTCAGGGCCGCTTGGGCCCCAGCATTTT.

This sequence joins TRBV27 and TRBJ2-7, with no clear D. V was pared by 2 bases and J by 12 bases, with 17 bases between. CDR3 length: 13 residues. The germline CDR1 and CDR2 sequences are MNHEY and SMNVEV (reference sequence). The CDR3 loop reads CASSLHSPLIWYF. The DNA for the CDR3 is TGTGCCAGCAGTTTACACAGCCCTCTTATATGGTACTTC.

V gene TRBV27 combines with J gene TRBJ1-4; TRBD1 matches at 7 bases. Germline CDR1 MNHEY, CDR2 SMNVEV (reference sequence). Trimming took 5 bases from V and 7 from J; bases not matched to a gene: 10. This CDR3 region has 15 residues. The CDR3 sequence: CASSIGQVASEKLFF. The CDR3 DNA follows: TGTGCCAGCAGTATAGGACAGGTGGCGAGTGAAAAACTGTTTTTT.

The chain uses TRBV19 and TRBJ2-1; 7 bases match TRBD2. Unmatched junction bases numbered 4, after V lost 11 bases and J lost 0 bases. CDR3 size: 13 residues. CDR1 and CDR2 (germline): LNHDA, SQIVND (reference sequence). The CDR3 nucleotides read TGTGCCTCAAGGACTAGCTCCTACAATGAGCAGTTCTTC. Protein: CASRTSSYNEQFF.

V is TRBV6-5 and J is TRBJ1-4; no definite D call. V lost 3 bases and J 5 bases, leaving 10 bases between the germline ends. The germline V gene encodes CDR1 MNHEY and CDR2 SVGAGI. This CDR3 contains 14 residues. The CDR3 DNA reads TGTGCCAGCAGTTATCGAGCCGCGAATGAAAAACTGTTTTTT. It yields the protein CASSYRAANEKLFF.

The chain has TRBV18 and TRBJ1-5; D may be TRBD1 (5 bases). Germline-derived CDR1 and CDR2 are KGHSH and LQKENI. V was cut by 5 bases and J by 3 bases, with 11 bases left in between. The CDR3 contains 14 residues. The CDR3 loop is CASSTGGFNQPQHF. The CDR3 DNA sequence: TGTGCCAGCTCAACCGGGGGGTTCAATCAGCCCCAGCATTTT.

The genes are TRBV5-1 and TRBJ2-1; TRBD2 might be the D (6 bases). Germline loops: CDR1 SGHRS, CDR2 YFSETQ. CDR3 length equals 16 residues. Trimming removed 1 base at V and 7 bases at J, with 18 bases between. The CDR3 sequence: CASSLLTAGPQNEQFF. CDR3 coding DNA: TGCGCCAGCAGCTTGCTTACCGCGGGGCCCCAGAATGAGCAGTTCTTC.

The V gene is TRBV10-3, the J gene TRBJ1-2; D is ambiguous. V was shortened by 3 bases and J by 4 bases, with 9 bases between the two germline ends. The CDR3 length is 13 residues. The germline V gene has CDR1 ENHRY and CDR2 SYGVKD. CDR3 in amino acids: CAISDYGGYGYTF. For the CDR3, the DNA is TGTGCCATCAGTGACTATGGAGGCTATGGCTACACCTTC.

This clone was picked up one time. The V call is TRBV9, the J call TRBJ2-7, with a weak D call TRBD1 (7 bases). V lost 1 base to trimming and J lost 0 bases, with 11 bases between them. This CDR3 has 15 amino acids. Germline V lookup: CDR1 SGDLS, CDR2 YYNGEE. CDR3 sequence: CASSVQGGSSYEQYF. The DNA for the CDR3 is TGTGCCAGCAGCGTACAGGGGGGAAGCTCCTACGAGCAGTACTTC. The whole variable domain, filled in from reference TRBV9 and TRBJ2-7, reads DSGVTQTPKHLITATGQRVTLRCSPRSGDLSVYWYQQSLDQGLQFLIQYYNGEERAKGNILERFSAQQFPDLHSELNLSSLELGDSALYFCASSVQGGSSYEQYFGPGTRLTVT.

DNA of the CDR3: TGTGCCTGGAGTCCTGCAGGACTAGCGGGACTGGCAGATACGCAGTATTTT. Protein: CAWSPAGLAGLADTQYF. The genes are TRBV30 and TRBJ2-3, with 12 nucleotides matching TRBD2. The ends lost 2 bases at V and 4 bases at J; junction bases unmatched: 10. CDR3 length: 17 residues. Germline V gives CDR1 GTSNPN, CDR2 SVGIG (reference sequence).

This chain joins TRBV5-1 and TRBJ1-1, with D possibly TRBD1 on 5 matching bases. Germline values: CDR1 SGHRS, CDR2 YFSETQ. The V end lost 6 bases, the J end lost 4 bases, and 13 bases lay between the germline ends. The CDR3 has 13 residues. This chain's CDR3 is CASKGAGSTEAFF. For the CDR3, the DNA is TGCGCCAGCAAAGGGGCCGGGAGCACTGAAGCTTTCTTT.

This clone was picked up a small number of times. The chain is built from TRBV14 and TRBJ2-5, with TRBD2 matching over 7 bases. The germline CDR1 and CDR2 sequences are SGHDN and FVKESK. The CDR3 consists of 13 residues. V gave up 4 bases and J gave up 4 bases; unmatched junction bases: 3. The CDR3: CASSRRTRETQYF. The CDR3 coding sequence is TGTGCCAGCAGCCGTAGGACTAGAGAGACCCAGTACTTC.

This clone was seen only a few times. V gene TRBV2 combines with J gene TRBJ1-2; weak D call: TRBD1 (5 bases). Per the germline V gene, CDR1 is SNHLY and CDR2 is FYNNEI. The CDR3 totals 11 residues. Trimming left V 10 bases short and J 7 bases short, with 13 bases between. In DNA form, the CDR3 reads TGTGCCACGCGTCTTGGGGCTGGCTACACCTTC. Translated, it gives CATRLGAGYTF.

V and J are TRBV6-5 and TRBJ1-5, with D possibly matching TRBD1 (6 bases). The CDR3 runs to 15 residues. Germline CDR1 reads MNHEY; CDR2 reads SVGAGI. The ends were cut back, 0 bases at V and 7 bases at J, with 13 bases in the middle. CDR3 in DNA: TGTGCCAGCAGTTACTCGAGGCAGGGGAGCCAGCCCCAGCATTTT. Protein sequence: CASSYSRQGSQPQHF.

This clone showed up just once. The chain carries TRBV23-1 and TRBJ2-5; 9 bases fit TRBD1. TRBV23-1 is annotated as an ORF whose role is uncertain. V was clipped by 4 bases and J by 7 bases; unmatched bases: 16. The CDR3 has 17 residues. The CDR3 here is CASSRGGQGQGGGTQYF. The CDR3 coding sequence is TGCGCCAGCAGTCGGGGCGGTCAGGGACAGGGTGGCGGGACCCAGTACTTC.

This chain connects TRBV11-2 to TRBJ2-1; 11 bases are a match to TRBD2. This CDR3 comprises 16 residues. Germline V gene lookup returns CDR1 SGHAT and CDR2 FQNNGV. Losses at the gene ends were 5 bases for V and 8 bases for J; bases not matched to a gene: 11. The CDR3 loop is CASSPLAGGTLDEQFF. In DNA form, the CDR3 reads TGTGCCAGCAGCCCCTTAGCGGGGGGGACGTTGGATGAGCAGTTCTTC.

V and J are TRBV7-9 and TRBJ2-7; the D gene is possibly TRBD1 (5 bases). Germline CDR1 reads SEHNR; CDR2 reads FQNEAQ (reference sequence). V was cut by 5 bases and J by 4 bases, with 12 bases left in between. The CDR3 spans 13 residues. The CDR3 is CASSVGQGYEQYF. The CDR3 DNA reads TGTGCCAGCAGCGTAGGCCAGGGTTACGAGCAGTACTTC. Combining the CDR3 with reference TRBV7-9 and TRBJ2-7 gives the whole variable domain DTGVSQNPRHKITKRGQNVTFRCDPISEHNRLYWYRQTLGQGPEFLTYFQNEAQLEKSRLLSDRFSAERPKGSFSTLEIQRTEQGDSAMYLCASSVGQGYEQYFGPGTRLTVT.

This sequence joins TRBV27 and TRBJ2-1; the match to TRBD2 covers 7 bases. The V segment lost 8 bases and the J segment 4 bases; nucleotides outside the gene matches: 5. There are 13 residues in the CDR3. Germline V CDR1 and CDR2: MNHEY, SMNVEV (reference sequence). The chain's CDR3 is CASATGGYNEQFF. The CDR3 nucleotides read TGTGCCAGCGCCACGGGGGGTTACAATGAGCAGTTCTTC.

The V gene is TRBV18, the J gene TRBJ1-2; D is unresolved. The CDR3 runs 14 residues. V was clipped by 3 bases and J by 4 bases, with 12 bases between them. Germline V gene data show CDR1 as KGHSH and CDR2 as LQKENI. CDR3 coding DNA: TGTGCCAGCTCACCTCAGAGGCAGAGCTATGGCTACACCTTC. Translated: CASSPQRQSYGYTF. The full variable domain, its missing parts supplied by reference TRBV18 and TRBJ1-2, is NAGVMQNPRHLVRRRGQEARLRCSPMKGHSHVYWYRQLPEEGLKFMVYLQKENIIDESGMPKERFSAEFPKEGPSILRIQQVVRGDSAAYFCASSPQRQSYGYTFGSGTRLTVV.

This clone was observed a few times. This chain uses TRBV11-3 with TRBJ2-4; 9 bases are shared with TRBD1. The V and J ends lost 5 bases and 5 bases, in that order; junction bases with no gene match: 1. The CDR3 consists of 13 residues. Germline V lookup: CDR1 SGHNT, CDR2 YENEEA. The CDR3 nucleotides read TGTGCCAGCAGCCGGACAGGGGAAAACATTCAGTACTTC. It translates to CASSRTGENIQYF.